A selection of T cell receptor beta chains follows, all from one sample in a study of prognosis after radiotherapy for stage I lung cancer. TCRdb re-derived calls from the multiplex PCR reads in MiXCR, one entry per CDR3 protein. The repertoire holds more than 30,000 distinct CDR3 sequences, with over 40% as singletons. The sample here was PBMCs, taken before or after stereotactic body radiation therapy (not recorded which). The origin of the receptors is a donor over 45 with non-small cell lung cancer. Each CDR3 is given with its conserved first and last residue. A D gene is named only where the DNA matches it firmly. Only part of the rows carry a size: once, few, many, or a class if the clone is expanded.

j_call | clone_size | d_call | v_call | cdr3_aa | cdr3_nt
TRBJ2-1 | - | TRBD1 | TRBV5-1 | CASSYGTGGFDNYQFF | TGCGCCAGCAGCTACGGGACAGGGGGATTTGACAATTATCAGTTCTTC
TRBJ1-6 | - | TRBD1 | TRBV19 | CASKTGTGQISPLHF | TGTGCCAGTAAAACCGGGACAGGGCAAATCTCACCCCTCCACTTT
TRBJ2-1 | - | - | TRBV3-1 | CASSQRGVGEQFF | TGTGCCAGCAGCCAACGAGGGGTGGGGGAGCAGTTCTTC
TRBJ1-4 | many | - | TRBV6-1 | CASSEDRAGEKLFF | TGTGCCAGCAGTGAAGACAGGGCAGGGGAAAAACTGTTTTTT
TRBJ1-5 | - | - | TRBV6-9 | CASSFTENQPQHF | TGTGCCAGCAGTTTCACAGAGAATCAGCCCCAGCATTTT
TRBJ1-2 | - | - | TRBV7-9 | CANSLEGLVYGYTF | TGTGCTAACAGCTTAGAAGGACTTGTCTATGGCTACACCTTC
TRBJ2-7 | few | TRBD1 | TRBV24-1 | CATSESTGGDEQYF | TGTGCCACCAGTGAATCAACAGGGGGCGACGAGCAGTACTTC
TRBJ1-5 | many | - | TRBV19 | CASSIGADYQPQHF | TGTGCCAGTAGTATTGGGGCAGACTATCAGCCCCAGCATTTT
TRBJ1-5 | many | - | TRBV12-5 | CASGLAEGPQHF | TGTGCTAGTGGTTTGGCCGAGGGGCCCCAGCATTTT
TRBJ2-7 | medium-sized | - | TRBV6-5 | CASSSGHGPYEQYF | TGTGCCAGCAGTTCCGGACACGGACCCTACGAGCAGTACTTC
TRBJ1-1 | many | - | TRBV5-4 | CASSLVGSGEAFF | TGTGCCAGCAGCTTGGTAGGGAGTGGTGAAGCTTTCTTT
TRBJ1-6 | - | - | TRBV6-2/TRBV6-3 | CASSERTPPSPLHF | TGTGCCAGCAGTGAACGAACTCCTCCGTCGCCCCTCCACTTT
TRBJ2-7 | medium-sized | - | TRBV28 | CASRERVAEQYF | TGTGCCAGCAGGGAGAGGGTTGCCGAGCAGTACTTC
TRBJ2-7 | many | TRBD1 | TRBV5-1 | CASSSSDRGHEQYF | TGCGCCAGCAGCTCCTCGGACAGGGGGCACGAGCAGTACTTC
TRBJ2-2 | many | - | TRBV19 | CASSHQPGELFF | TGTGCCAGTAGTCATCAGCCCGGGGAGCTGTTTTTT
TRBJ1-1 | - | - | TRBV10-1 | CARRLRNTEALF | TGCGCCAGACGGTTAAGGAACACTGAAGCTTTATTT
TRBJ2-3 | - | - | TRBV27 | CASSPYPVRFTDTQYF | TGTGCCAGCAGTCCCTACCCGGTACGGTTCACAGATACGCAGTATTTT
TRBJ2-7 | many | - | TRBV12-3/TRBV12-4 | CASSSPGATSYEQYF | TGTGCCAGCAGTTCCCCAGGGGCGACCTCCTACGAGCAGTACTTC
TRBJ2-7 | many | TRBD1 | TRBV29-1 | CSVGQGLYEQYF | TGCAGCGTTGGACAGGGTCTCTACGAGCAGTACTTC
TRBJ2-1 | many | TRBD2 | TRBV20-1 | CSAQRTSGKNEQFF | TGCAGTGCTCAACGGACTAGCGGGAAGAATGAGCAGTTCTTC
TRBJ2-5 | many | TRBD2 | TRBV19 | CASSINQRGVQETQYF | TGTGCCAGTAGTATTAACCAGCGGGGGGTACAAGAGACCCAGTACTTC
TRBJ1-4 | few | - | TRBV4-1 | CASSQEPGMGKEKLFF | TGCGCCAGCAGCCAAGAGCCCGGAATGGGTAAGGAAAAACTGTTTTTT
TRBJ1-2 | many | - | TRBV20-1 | CSAGQGIGYTF | TGCAGTGCTGGCCAGGGTATAGGCTACACCTTC